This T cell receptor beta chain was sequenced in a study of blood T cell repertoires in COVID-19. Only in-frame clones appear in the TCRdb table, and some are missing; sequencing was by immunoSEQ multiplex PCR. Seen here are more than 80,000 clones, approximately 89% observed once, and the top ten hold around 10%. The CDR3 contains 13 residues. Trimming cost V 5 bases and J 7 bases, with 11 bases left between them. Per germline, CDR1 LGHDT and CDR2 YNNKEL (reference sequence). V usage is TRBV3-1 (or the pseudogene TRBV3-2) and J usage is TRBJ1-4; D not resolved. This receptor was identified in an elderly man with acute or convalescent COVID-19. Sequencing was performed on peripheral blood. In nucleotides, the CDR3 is TGTGCCAGCAGCGGGCGGGCTATTGAAAAACTGTTTTTT. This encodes CASSGRAIEKLFF.